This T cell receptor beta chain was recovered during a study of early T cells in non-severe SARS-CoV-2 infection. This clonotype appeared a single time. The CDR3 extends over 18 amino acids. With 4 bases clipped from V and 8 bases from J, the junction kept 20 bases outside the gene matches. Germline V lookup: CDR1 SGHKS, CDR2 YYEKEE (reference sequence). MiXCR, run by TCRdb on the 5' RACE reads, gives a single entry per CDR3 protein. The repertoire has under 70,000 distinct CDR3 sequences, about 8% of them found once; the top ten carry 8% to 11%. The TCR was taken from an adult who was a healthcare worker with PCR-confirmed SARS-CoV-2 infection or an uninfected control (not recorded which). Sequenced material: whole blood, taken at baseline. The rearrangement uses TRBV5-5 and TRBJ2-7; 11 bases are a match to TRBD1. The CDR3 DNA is TGTGCCAGCAGCCTGGGAATTGGACAGGGGGCCTCCCAATACCAGCAGTACTTC. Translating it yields CASSLGIGQGASQYQQYF.